The rows below give T cell receptor beta chains drawn from one sample of a study of shared clonotypes between healthy human individuals. TCRdb's copy holds only in-frame clones and misses some; the assay was immunoSEQ multiplex PCR. Among approximately 350,000 clones listed, about 96% were seen once. The sequenced sample was memory CD8+ T cells sorted from blood. Receptor source: a man younger than 45 in good health. Each CDR3 is given with its conserved first and last residue. Fields, in order: D gene, J gene, clone size, V gene, CDR3 length, CDR3 protein, CDR3 DNA. D genes are given only for firm matches. A row's size may be missing; if present it is once, few, many or a size class.

D: NA
J: TRBJ2-6
size: NA
V: TRBV28
length: 14
CDR3: CASSFGAGANVLTF
DNA: TGTGCCAGCAGTTTCGGAGCTGGGGCCAACGTCCTGACTTTC

D: TRBD2
J: TRBJ2-7
size: once
V: TRBV5-1
length: 14
CDR3: CASSLWEGPNEQYF
DNA: TGCGCCAGCAGCTTATGGGAGGGCCCCAACGAGCAGTACTTC

D: TRBD2
J: TRBJ2-1
size: NA
V: TRBV9
length: 16
CDR3: CASSVGPRREGYEQFF
DNA: TGTGCCAGCAGCGTAGGACCTCGGCGGGAGGGGTATGAGCAGTTCTTC

D: TRBD2
J: TRBJ2-7
size: NA
V: TRBV7-3
length: 15
CDR3: CASSLAGGPTYEQYF
DNA: TGTGCCAGCAGCTTAGCGGGAGGCCCTACCTACGAGCAGTACTTC

D: NA
J: TRBJ1-2
size: NA
V: TRBV11-2
length: 14
CDR3: CASSLQVKGYGYTF
DNA: TGTGCCAGCAGCTTACAGGTCAAGGGTTATGGCTACACCTTC

D: NA
J: TRBJ2-3
size: NA
V: TRBV5-1
length: 14
CDR3: CASSLRQGTDTQYF
DNA: TGCGCCAGCAGCTTACGCCAGGGTACAGATACGCAGTATTTT

D: NA
J: TRBJ1-5
size: NA
V: TRBV19
length: 18
CDR3: CASKWPTGVHYSNQPQHF
DNA: TGTGCCAGTAAATGGCCCACAGGTGTCCATTATAGCAATCAGCCCCAGCATTTT

D: NA
J: TRBJ2-3
size: NA
V: TRBV28
length: 15
CDR3: CATGIGHPNTDTQYF
DNA: TGTGCCACCGGGATCGGACATCCAAACACAGATACGCAGTATTTT

D: TRBD1
J: TRBJ1-5
size: NA
V: TRBV19
length: 18
CDR3: CASSPKSGTGGVNQPQHF
DNA: TGTGCCAGTAGTCCTAAGTCCGGGACAGGGGGCGTCAATCAGCCCCAGCATTTT

D: NA
J: TRBJ1-1
size: NA
V: TRBV27
length: 15
CDR3: CASSFTGGGGTEAFF
DNA: TGTGCCAGCAGCTTCACTGGGGGTGGGGGCACTGAAGCTTTCTTT

D: NA
J: TRBJ2-1
size: NA
V: TRBV11-3
length: 15
CDR3: CASSLYGVDYNEQFF
DNA: TGTGCCAGCAGCTTATATGGGGTTGACTACAATGAGCAGTTCTTC

D: NA
J: TRBJ2-1
size: NA
V: TRBV28
length: 12
CDR3: CASSLPNRIWFF
DNA: TGTGCCAGCAGTTTGCCGAATCGTATTTGGTTCTTC

D: TRBD2
J: TRBJ2-1
size: NA
V: TRBV28
length: 18
CDR3: CASSLDPIAGGSYNEQFF
DNA: TGTGCCAGCAGTTTAGACCCTATAGCGGGGGGTAGCTACAATGAGCAGTTCTTC

D: TRBD2
J: TRBJ2-5
size: NA
V: TRBV27
length: 19
CDR3: CASSLIPPGLAGSRETQYF
DNA: TGTGCCAGCAGTCTCATCCCTCCGGGACTAGCGGGAAGCCGGGAGACCCAGTACTTC

D: NA
J: TRBJ2-7
size: NA
V: TRBV7-9
length: 14
CDR3: CASSLASGSYEQYF
DNA: TGTGCCAGCAGCTTAGCTAGCGGCTCCTACGAGCAGTACTTC

D: NA
J: TRBJ2-5
size: NA
V: TRBV19
length: 19
CDR3: CASSLKRHSSAQNQETQYF
DNA: TGTGCCAGTAGTTTGAAGAGACATTCTAGCGCACAAAACCAAGAGACCCAGTACTTC

D: TRBD2
J: TRBJ2-1
size: NA
V: TRBV5-4
length: 12
CDR3: CASGGTSFVQFF
DNA: TGTGCCAGCGGCGGGACTAGCTTCGTCCAGTTCTTC

D: TRBD1
J: TRBJ1-2
size: NA
V: TRBV28
length: 13
CDR3: CASSSDRVYGYTF
DNA: TGTGCCAGCAGCAGCGACAGGGTCTATGGCTACACCTTC

D: NA
J: TRBJ2-5
size: NA
V: TRBV27
length: 13
CDR3: CASSLAGSRTQYF
DNA: TGTGCCAGCAGTTTAGCGGGATCAAGGACCCAGTACTTC

D: TRBD2
J: TRBJ2-1
size: NA
V: TRBV10-3
length: 15
CDR3: CAIKTSGRIDNEQFF
DNA: TGTGCCATCAAAACTAGCGGGAGGATAGACAATGAGCAGTTCTTC

D: NA
J: TRBJ2-7
size: NA
V: TRBV27
length: 15
CDR3: CASRAPGLPGREQYF
DNA: TGTGCCAGCCGCGCCCCCGGACTCCCGGGTCGGGAGCAGTACTTC

D: NA
J: TRBJ2-5
size: NA
V: TRBV29-1
length: 14
CDR3: CSAGGSGGWETQYF
DNA: TGCAGCGCAGGGGGGTCGGGAGGATGGGAGACCCAGTACTTC

D: NA
J: TRBJ2-5
size: NA
V: TRBV9
length: 15
CDR3: CASSVAGGLLETQYF
DNA: TGTGCCAGCAGCGTAGCAGGGGGACTATTGGAGACCCAGTACTTC

D: NA
J: TRBJ2-2
size: NA
V: TRBV11-3
length: 16
CDR3: CASSRGGGTNTGELFF
DNA: TGTGCCAGCAGCCGAGGAGGCGGGACCAACACCGGGGAGCTGTTTTTT

D: NA
J: TRBJ1-1
size: NA
V: TRBV5-4
length: 16
CDR3: CASSQDWKGMNTEAFF
DNA: TGTGCCAGCAGCCAAGATTGGAAGGGAATGAACACTGAAGCTTTCTTT

D: NA
J: TRBJ1-2
size: NA
V: TRBV10-3
length: 12
CDR3: CAISGTRDGYTF
DNA: TGTGCCATCAGCGGGACCCGGGATGGCTACACCTTC

D: TRBD2
J: TRBJ2-1
size: NA
V: TRBV18
length: 16
CDR3: CASSPPPGGLKVKQFF
DNA: TGTGCCAGCTCACCACCTCCGGGAGGCCTAAAGGTGAAGCAGTTCTTC

D: TRBD1
J: TRBJ1-5
size: NA
V: TRBV28
length: 15
CDR3: CASSPYRQGYQPQHF
DNA: TGTGCCAGCAGTCCCTATAGACAGGGGTATCAGCCCCAGCATTTT

D: TRBD2
J: TRBJ2-1
size: NA
V: TRBV10-3
length: 14
CDR3: CAISESSGNNEQFF
DNA: TGTGCCATCAGTGAGTCTAGCGGGAACAATGAGCAGTTCTTC

D: NA
J: TRBJ2-5
size: NA
V: TRBV10-2
length: 16
CDR3: CASNPFRDAGQETQYF
DNA: TGCGCCAGCAATCCGTTCCGGGACGCAGGTCAAGAGACCCAGTACTTC

D: TRBD2
J: TRBJ2-7
size: NA
V: TRBV6-5
length: 16
CDR3: CASSYSLGTSLYEQYF
DNA: TGTGCCAGCAGTTACTCATTAGGGACTAGCCTCTACGAGCAGTACTTC

D: NA
J: TRBJ2-3
size: NA
V: TRBV30
length: 15
CDR3: CAWSMTGASTDTQYF
DNA: TGTGCCTGGAGTATGACAGGTGCAAGCACAGATACGCAGTATTTT

D: TRBD2
J: TRBJ2-1
size: NA
V: TRBV19
length: 17
CDR3: CASRRLAGAASYNEQFF
DNA: TGTGCCAGTAGGCGACTAGCGGGAGCCGCATCCTACAATGAGCAGTTCTTC

D: NA
J: TRBJ2-5
size: NA
V: TRBV27
length: 14
CDR3: CASSLDRTQETQYF
DNA: TGTGCCAGCAGTTTAGACAGAACCCAAGAGACCCAGTACTTC

D: NA
J: TRBJ2-7
size: NA
V: TRBV28
length: 17
CDR3: CASSFSRWELSSYEQYF
DNA: TGTGCCAGCAGTTTTTCAAGATGGGAGTTAAGCTCCTACGAGCAGTACTTC

D: TRBD2
J: TRBJ2-7
size: once
V: TRBV2
length: 14
CDR3: CASSQRAGAYEQYF
DNA: TGTGCCAGCAGTCAGAGGGCGGGAGCCTACGAGCAGTACTTC

D: NA
J: TRBJ2-7
size: NA
V: TRBV5-1
length: 15
CDR3: CASSPPHPRSYEQYF
DNA: TGCGCCAGCAGCCCTCCCCACCCAAGGAGCTACGAGCAGTACTTC

D: NA
J: TRBJ1-2
size: NA
V: TRBV28
length: 15
CDR3: CASSQSPRQSAGYTF
DNA: TGTGCCAGCAGCCAATCCCCACGACAGTCCGCTGGCTACACCTTC

D: TRBD2
J: TRBJ2-1
size: NA
V: TRBV7-2
length: 17
CDR3: CASSSRWTSGRGGEQFF
DNA: TGTGCCAGCAGCTCAAGATGGACTAGCGGGAGAGGTGGGGAGCAGTTCTTC

D: NA
J: TRBJ2-1
size: NA
V: TRBV27
length: 14
CDR3: CASSLGPRLNEQFF
DNA: TGTGCCAGCAGTTTAGGGCCGAGATTGAATGAGCAGTTCTTC

D: TRBD2
J: TRBJ2-3
size: NA
V: TRBV30
length: 15
CDR3: CAWSVWLAGTDTQYF
DNA: TGTGCCTGGAGTGTGTGGCTAGCGGGCACAGATACGCAGTATTTT

D: NA
J: TRBJ2-1
size: NA
V: TRBV10-3
length: 13
CDR3: CAISEMGYNEQFF
DNA: TGTGCCATCAGTGAAATGGGGTACAATGAGCAGTTCTTC

D: TRBD1
J: TRBJ2-7
size: NA
V: TRBV28
length: 16
CDR3: CASSSTNGDRAYEQYF
DNA: TGTGCCAGCAGTTCGACTAATGGGGACAGAGCCTACGAGCAGTACTTC

D: NA
J: TRBJ1-4
size: once
V: TRBV7-9
length: 13
CDR3: CASSFGGGEKLFF
DNA: TGTGCCAGCAGCTTCGGCGGGGGTGAAAAACTGTTTTTT

D: TRBD1
J: TRBJ2-2
size: NA
V: TRBV5-1
length: 16
CDR3: CASSLGTGANTGELFF
DNA: TGCGCCAGCAGCTTAGGGACAGGGGCGAACACCGGGGAGCTGTTTTTT

D: TRBD2
J: TRBJ2-1
size: NA
V: TRBV2
length: 14
CDR3: CASSETSGNNEQFF
DNA: TGTGCCAGCAGTGAGACTAGCGGGAACAATGAGCAGTTCTTC

D: TRBD2
J: TRBJ2-3
size: NA
V: TRBV5-1
length: 14
CDR3: CASSRGLAGDTQYF
DNA: TGCGCCAGCAGCCGAGGACTAGCGGGAGATACGCAGTATTTT

D: TRBD2
J: TRBJ2-3
size: NA
V: TRBV4-2
length: 16
CDR3: CASSHPPGLVTDTQYF
DNA: TGTGCCAGCAGCCATCCCCCGGGACTAGTAACAGATACGCAGTATTTT

D: NA
J: TRBJ2-7
size: NA
V: TRBV7-9
length: 13
CDR3: CASSLDWGYEQYF
DNA: TGTGCCAGCAGCTTAGATTGGGGCTACGAGCAGTACTTC

D: TRBD1
J: TRBJ1-1
size: once
V: TRBV4-1
length: 15
CDR3: CASSLIGTGGTEAFF
DNA: TGCGCCAGCAGCCTTATCGGGACAGGGGGCACTGAAGCTTTCTTT

D: TRBD1
J: TRBJ2-5
size: NA
V: TRBV4-2
length: 15
CDR3: CASSQGDRGKETQYF
DNA: TGTGCCAGCAGCCAGGGGGACAGGGGGAAGGAGACCCAGTACTTC

D: NA
J: TRBJ2-3
size: NA
V: TRBV30
length: 18
CDR3: CAWKSQSGSLFSTDTQYF
DNA: TGTGCCTGGAAATCCCAAAGCGGAAGCCTATTTAGCACAGATACGCAGTATTTT

D: NA
J: TRBJ2-1
size: NA
V: TRBV30
length: 17
CDR3: CAWSVVGGGEFHNEQFF
DNA: TGTGCCTGGAGTGTTGTAGGGGGAGGGGAATTCCACAATGAGCAGTTCTTC

D: NA
J: TRBJ1-1
size: NA
V: TRBV27
length: 15
CDR3: CASSSAEDSYTEAFF
DNA: TGTGCCAGCAGTTCGGCCGAGGACAGCTATACTGAAGCTTTCTTT

D: TRBD2
J: TRBJ2-5
size: NA
V: TRBV6-4
length: 15
CDR3: CASSDSTSGRETQYF
DNA: TGTGCCAGCAGTGACTCGACTAGCGGGAGAGAGACCCAGTACTTC